A selection of T cell receptor beta chains follows, all from one sample in a study of blood T cell repertoires in COVID-19. The repertoire was sequenced with immunoSEQ multiplex PCR; TCRdb's copy has only in-frame clones and lacks some. This sample has roughly 400,000 clones, with 91% found just once. What was sequenced was PBMCs or T cells enriched from blood (not recorded which). The origin of the receptors is a woman between 40 and 55 years old who had been exposed to COVID-19. CDR3s include the opening cysteine and the closing phenylalanine or tryptophan. The D gene is left open where the match is weak. Not all rows give a size; the values are once, few, many and, for expanded clones, a class.

>TRBV9|NA|TRBD2|TRBJ2-7
CASSVGTSGNYEQYF
TGTGCCAGCAGCGTTGGGACTAGCGGGAACTACGAGCAGTACTTC
>TRBV20-1|once|TRBD2|TRBJ2-7
CSASSLAGATALYEQYF
TGCAGTGCTAGTTCCCTAGCGGGAGCCACCGCTCTGTACGAGCAGTACTTC
>TRBV30|NA|NA|TRBJ2-7
CAWSGWGGSYEQYF
TGTGCCTGGAGTGGGTGGGGGGGCTCGTACGAGCAGTACTTC
>TRBV6-1|NA|TRBD1|TRBJ1-2
CASSDQAGQGAGGYTF
TGTGCCAGCAGTGATCAGGCCGGGCAGGGGGCCGGTGGCTACACCTTC
>TRBV15|few|TRBD2|TRBJ2-3
CATSRGLDIDTQYF
TGTGCCACCAGCCGTGGACTAGATATAGATACGCAGTATTTT
>TRBV7-9|NA|NA|TRBJ1-4
CASSTPRATNEKLFF
TGTGCCAGCAGTACTCCCAGGGCAACTAATGAAAAACTGTTTTTT
>TRBV5-6|NA|NA|TRBJ1-6
CASSRPGGVNSPLHF
TGTGCCAGCAGCCGCCCCGGGGGGGTTAATTCACCCCTCCACTTT
>TRBV6-1|NA|TRBD1|TRBJ1-6
CASSEARGQGARPLF
TGTGCCAGCAGTGAAGCACGAGGACAGGGGGCGCGCCCCCTCTTT
>TRBV25-1|NA|NA|TRBJ2-1
CASSEYLQLGLLDEQFF
TGTGCCAGCAGTGAATATCTTCAGCTGGGACTTCTCGATGAGCAGTTCTTC
>TRBV7-9|NA|TRBD1|TRBJ1-2
CASSAGGGGYTF
TGTGCCAGCAGCGCAGGGGGCGGTGGCTACACCTTC
>TRBV19|once|NA|TRBJ1-2
CASSKPGSQRDYGYTF
TGTGCCAGTAGTAAACCGGGATCACAAAGGGACTATGGCTACACCTTC
>TRBV7-9|NA|TRBD1|TRBJ1-5
CASSSGQGWDQPQHF
TGTGCCAGCAGCTCGGGACAGGGCTGGGATCAGCCCCAGCATTTT
>TRBV18|once|TRBD1|TRBJ2-5
CASSPVIRGQETQYF
TGTGCCAGCTCACCAGTCATCAGGGGGCAAGAGACCCAGTACTTC
>TRBV6-1|NA|NA|TRBJ1-1
CASSDPGMNTEAFF
TGTGCCAGCAGTGATCCGGGGATGAACACTGAAGCTTTCTTT
>TRBV18|once|TRBD1|TRBJ2-7
CASSRDRVNSEQYF
TGTGCCAGCTCACGGGACAGGGTGAATAGCGAGCAGTACTTC
>TRBV24-1|NA|NA|TRBJ2-5
CATSDWGEETQYF
TGTGCCACCAGTGATTGGGGGGAAGAGACCCAGTACTTC
>TRBV30|once|TRBD1|TRBJ2-7
CAWKFWDRETYEQYF
TGTGCCTGGAAATTTTGGGACAGGGAAACCTACGAGCAGTACTTC
>TRBV18|NA|TRBD1|TRBJ1-1
CASSPSKTGGNTEAFF
TGTGCCAGCTCACCGTCGAAAACAGGGGGGAACACTGAAGCTTTCTTT
>TRBV11-2|NA|TRBD1|TRBJ1-1
CASSPRQGMNTEAFF
TGTGCCAGCAGCCCGAGACAGGGGATGAACACTGAAGCTTTCTTT
>TRBV2|NA|TRBD1|TRBJ1-6
CASSGGQDNSPLHF
TGTGCCAGCAGTGGTGGACAGGATAATTCACCCCTCCACTTT
>TRBV6-5|NA|NA|TRBJ1-1
CASRQGGTEAFF
TGTGCCAGCAGACAGGGTGGTACTGAAGCTTTCTTT
>TRBV18|NA|NA|TRBJ1-4
CASSEAGTTNEKLFF
TGTGCCAGCTCGGAGGCTGGGACAACTAATGAAAAACTGTTTTTT
>TRBV28|NA|TRBD1|TRBJ2-5
CASSSHGQGVETQYF
TGTGCCAGCAGTTCCCACGGACAGGGGGTAGAGACCCAGTACTTC
>TRBV6-1|few|NA|TRBJ1-6
CASSPSHRDPFHF
TGTGCCAGCAGCCCGAGCCACAGGGACCCCTTCCACTTT
>TRBV5-6|NA|TRBD1|TRBJ1-6
CASSFPGQNSPLHF
TGTGCCAGCAGCTTCCCGGGACAGAATTCACCCCTCCACTTT
>TRBV24-1|NA|TRBD2|TRBJ2-1
CATSDLTSGRGLRYNEQFF
TGTGCCACCAGTGATTTAACTAGCGGGAGGGGTCTAAGGTACAATGAGCAGTTCTTC
>TRBV3-1/TRBV3-2|once|TRBD1|TRBJ1-4
CASSQGQGALTNEKLFF
TGTGCCAGCAGCCAAGGACAGGGGGCACTAACTAATGAAAAACTGTTTTTT
>TRBV5-1|once|NA|TRBJ1-2
CASSGSTAQVGYTF
TGCGCCAGCAGCGGGTCGACAGCGCAGGTTGGCTACACCTTC
>TRBV5-6|NA|NA|TRBJ1-6
CASSLGTLNNNSPLHF
TGTGCCAGCAGCTTGGGGACACTCAATAATAATTCACCCCTCCACTTT
>TRBV19|NA|NA|TRBJ1-2
CASTGESIYGYTF
TGTGCCAGTACCGGGGAATCGATTTATGGCTACACCTTC
>TRBV29-1|once|NA|TRBJ1-1
CSKTRGWAEAFF
TGCAGCAAGACCCGGGGATGGGCTGAAGCTTTCTTT
>TRBV4-1|NA|TRBD1|TRBJ1-1
CASSQGFQDRAVYTEAFF
TGCGCCAGCAGCCAAGGATTTCAGGACAGGGCAGTTTACACTGAAGCTTTCTTT
>TRBV19|NA|NA|TRBJ2-1
CASSAPDRPAYNEQFF
TGTGCCAGTAGTGCTCCCGACAGGCCTGCCTACAATGAGCAGTTCTTC
>TRBV6-5|NA|TRBD1|TRBJ1-1
CASNRGHTEAFF
TGTGCCAGCAACAGGGGGCACACTGAAGCTTTCTTT
>TRBV7-3|NA|NA|TRBJ1-1
CASSSPGGGGAFF
TGTGCCAGCAGCTCCCCTGGGGGGGGCGGAGCTTTCTTT
>TRBV18|NA|NA|TRBJ1-6
CASSPSQGNSPLHF
TGTGCCAGCTCACCGTCACAGGGAAATTCACCCCTCCACTTT